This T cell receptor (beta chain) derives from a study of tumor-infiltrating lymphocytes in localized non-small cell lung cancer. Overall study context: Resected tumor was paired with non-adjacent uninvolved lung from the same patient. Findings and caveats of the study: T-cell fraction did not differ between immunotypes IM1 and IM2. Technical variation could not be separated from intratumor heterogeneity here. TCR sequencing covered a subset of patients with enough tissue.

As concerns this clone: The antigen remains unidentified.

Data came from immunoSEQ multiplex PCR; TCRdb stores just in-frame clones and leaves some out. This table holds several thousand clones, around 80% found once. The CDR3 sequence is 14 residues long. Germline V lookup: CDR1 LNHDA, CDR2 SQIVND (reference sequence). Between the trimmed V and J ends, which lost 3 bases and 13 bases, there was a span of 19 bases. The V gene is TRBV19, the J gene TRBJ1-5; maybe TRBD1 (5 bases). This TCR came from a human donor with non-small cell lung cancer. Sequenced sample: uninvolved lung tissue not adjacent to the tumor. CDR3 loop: CASSMRGTGVLQHF. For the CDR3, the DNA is TGTGCCAGTAGTATGAGGGGAACGGGCGTTTTGCAGCATTTT.